Given below is one T cell receptor (beta chain) in context. These data are taken from a study of T cell changes during pregnancy in multiple sclerosis. This table comes from immunoSEQ multiplex PCR, and its TCRdb copy is limited to in-frame clones, with some not included. The sample includes roughly 60,000 clones, roughly nine tenths of them seen just once. The germline V gene encodes CDR1 SGHNT and CDR2 YYREEE (reference sequence). V was pared by 4 bases and J by 1 base, with 9 bases between. The CDR3 covers 13 residues. This sequence originates from a female donor with multiple sclerosis, enrolled in a pregnancy study. The J gene is TRBJ2-7, the V gene TRBV5-4; weak D call: TRBD2 (5 bases). The specimen comprised peripheral blood, sampled before pregnancy. In DNA, the CDR3 is TGTGCCAGCAGCATGGACTTGTCCTACGAGCAGTACTTC. Protein: CASSMDLSYEQYF.